Below are 28 T cell receptor beta chains sequenced from a single sample in a study of vaccination effects on CD4 cells after COVID-19 (dated 2022 in TCRdb). For these receptors, no antigen is known. In the ViraFEST assay, PBMC were stimulated with viral peptide pools, and antigen-specific CD4+ T cell clonotypes were then identified by expansion using TCR sequencing. After 10 to 11 days of culture, CD4+ T cells were isolated with the EasySep CD4+ T cell isolation kit. The absence of prior SARS-CoV-2 infection in healthy vaccine recipients was confirmed by negative nucleocapsid antibodies before and after vaccination. To prepare the library, the immunoSEQ multiplex PCR assay was applied. This is the immuneACCESS table as TCRdb keeps it, with only in-frame sequences that have V and J called. A part of the clones is gone; compared with another copy, unresolved V genes explain less than half, and the rest is unexplained. Counted in this sample were tens of thousands of clones; 60% to 85% of them appeared once. Of the sample, over 9.5% is held by the ten largest clones.

The input for sequencing was CD4+ T cells from PBMCs cultured with SARS-CoV-2 spike peptides, taken before COVID-19 vaccination. The cell subset or site label, as the study defines it: SARS-CoV-2 spike overlapping peptide pool stimulation. All receptors come from a human donor who received a COVID-19 vaccine.

This clone occurred a few times. The chain recombines TRBV4-1 with TRBJ1-1; D is perhaps TRBD1 (6 bases). The CDR3 contains 14 residues. The germline gives CDR1 MGHRA, CDR2 YSYEKL. V dropped 4 bases and J dropped 6 bases, with 15 bases sitting between them. CDR3 DNA: TGCGCCAGCAGCCCCCGGCCGGAGGGGGCTGAAGCTTTCTTT. Translated: CASSPRPEGAEAFF.

This sequence joins TRBV9 and TRBJ1-1; D remains ambiguous. CDR1 and CDR2 (germline): SGDLS, YYNGEE. Trimming shortened V by 2 bases and J by 0 bases, and 8 bases separated the two germline ends. CDR3 size: 14 residues. The CDR3, as DNA: TGTGCCAGCAGCGTGGGAAATCTGAACACTGAAGCTTTCTTT. Residues: CASSVGNLNTEAFF. The variable domain in full, with the rest retrieved from reference TRBV9 and TRBJ1-1, is DSGVTQTPKHLITATGQRVTLRCSPRSGDLSVYWYQQSLDQGLQFLIQYYNGEERAKGNILERFSAQQFPDLHSELNLSSLELGDSALYFCASSVGNLNTEAFFGQGTRLTVV.

This clone was detected a few times. The chain combines TRBV6-5 with TRBJ1-5; D may be TRBD1 (5 bases). V shed 6 bases and J shed 11 bases, with 23 bases lying between them. This CDR3 is built from 15 residues. Germline V gene lookup returns CDR1 MNHEY and CDR2 SVGAGI. The CDR3 coding sequence is TGTGCCAGCAGCCCGCTGCAGGGTGGAAGATTGGCCCAGCATTTT. Translating gives CASSPLQGGRLAQHF.

The V and J genes are TRBV19 and TRBJ1-5; no clear D. The CDR3 spans 13 residues. V was cut by 3 bases and J by 5 bases, with 8 bases left in between. Germline V gene data show CDR1 as LNHDA and CDR2 as SQIVND (reference sequence). In DNA, the CDR3 is TGTGCCAGTAGTATTAACGGGGATCAGCCCCAGCATTTT. Encoded protein: CASSINGDQPQHF.

This clone has a handful of counts. This chain uses TRBV9 with TRBJ2-5; 7 bases fit TRBD1. Per the germline V gene, CDR1 is SGDLS and CDR2 is YYNGEE. The CDR3 is 15 amino acids. Trimming took 0 bases from V and 6 from J; bases not matched to a gene: 8. This chain's CDR3 is CASSVDEGALKTQYF. DNA of the CDR3: TGTGCCAGCAGCGTAGATGAGGGGGCGTTGAAGACCCAGTACTTC.

The chain has TRBV5-1 and TRBJ1-1; D remains ambiguous. In germline, CDR1 is SGHRS, CDR2 YFSETQ. The CDR3 is made up of 14 amino acids. V was trimmed by 9 bases and J by 4 bases, leaving 19 bases between them. CDR3 coding DNA: TGCGCCACCTCGGCGGGTGCCTGGGGCACTGAAGCTTTCTTT. The encoded protein is CATSAGAWGTEAFF.

A remark on this clone: Relative to the germline gene, one junction end is altered; a read error may explain this. The V call is TRBV3-1 (or the pseudogene TRBV3-2), the J call TRBJ1-4, with D tentatively TRBD1 (5 bases). Looked up from germline, CDR1 is LGHDT and CDR2 is YNNKEL (reference sequence). The CDR3 runs 12 residues. The CDR3 DNA reads as TGTGCCAGCAGCCAAGGTCGTACAGGACGGTGGTTT. It specifies CASSQGRTGRWF.

This clone was detected only a few times. The V call is TRBV18, the J call TRBJ2-7, with D hard to call. The CDR3 totals 15 residues. Per germline, CDR1 KGHSH and CDR2 LQKENI. Deletions cut 3 bases from V and 1 base from J, with 13 bases between. CDR3 sequence: CASSPFRYPSYEQYV. The CDR3 DNA is TGTGCCAGCTCACCTTTCAGGTATCCTTCCTACGAGCAGTACGTC.

This chain joins TRBV6-6 and TRBJ1-5, with 10 bases aligning to TRBD1. V trimming: 7 bases; J trimming: 5 bases; junction bases outside the gene matches: 5. Germline V gene lookup returns CDR1 MNHNY and CDR2 SVGAGI (reference sequence). The CDR3 is 14 residues long. The CDR3 DNA reads TGTGCCAGCACCGGACAGGGGGTATATCAGCCCCAGCATTTT. Its protein product is CASTGQGVYQPQHF.

The chain employs TRBV5-8 and TRBJ2-1; TRBD2 agrees at 16 bases. Germline loops: CDR1 SGHTS, CDR2 YDEGEE. J gave up 6 bases and V 0 bases, and 6 bases lay outside the gene matches. The length of the CDR3 is 18 residues. CDR3 sequence (DNA): TGTGCCAGCAGCTTGGCCGGGACTAGCGGGGGGGTTGGCAATGAGCAGTTCTTC. Amino acids: CASSLAGTSGGVGNEQFF.

CDR3 loop: CSVAGQGASEAFF. The CDR3 DNA is TGCAGCGTTGCCGGACAGGGGGCGTCTGAAGCTTTCTTT. V and J are TRBV29-1 and TRBJ1-1, with 11 bases that match TRBD1. Per germline, CDR1 SQVTM and CDR2 ANQGSEA. V was clipped by 4 bases and J by 6 bases; unmatched bases: 4. The length of the CDR3 is 13 residues.

V usage is TRBV10-3 and J usage is TRBJ2-5, with TRBD2 identical over 8 bases. Germline CDR1 ENHRY, CDR2 SYGVKD. The CDR3 contains 14 residues. Trimming took 8 bases from V and 5 from J; bases not matched to a gene: 10. CDR3 nucleotides: TGTGCCATCCGAACCGGGGGGGCGGGGGAGACCCAGTACTTC. Protein sequence: CAIRTGGAGETQYF.

The chain joins TRBV6-5 to TRBJ2-7, with TRBD1 matching 7 bases. Germline CDR1 MNHEY, CDR2 SVGAGI. Unmatched junction bases numbered 5, after V lost 6 bases and J lost 3 bases. The CDR3 spans 13 residues. This chain's CDR3 is CASRVGQDYEQYV. As DNA, the CDR3 is TGTGCCAGCAGGGTAGGACAGGACTACGAGCAGTACGTC.

The chain employs TRBV5-4 and TRBJ1-5; a possible D gene is TRBD1 (5 bases). The CDR3 runs 16 residues. Germline V lookup: CDR1 SGHNT, CDR2 YYREEE (reference sequence). V lost 0 bases and J 0 bases, leaving 10 bases between the germline ends. Here the CDR3 DNA reads TGTGCCAGCAGCTTGGGGGGGAATTTTAGCAATCAGCCCCAGCATTTT. Protein: CASSLGGNFSNQPQHF. Complete variable domain (other parts from reference TRBV5-4 and TRBJ1-5): ETGVTQSPTHLIKTRGQQVTLRCSSQSGHNTVSWYQQALGQGPQFIFQYYREEENGRGNFPPRFSGLQFPNYSSELNVNALELDDSALYLCASSLGGNFSNQPQHFGDGTRLSIL.

J is TRBJ1-6 and V is TRBV5-1; 8 nucleotides match TRBD1. CDR3 length equals 17 residues. The germline gives CDR1 SGHRS, CDR2 YFSETQ. The ends lost 4 bases at V and 8 bases at J; junction bases unmatched: 14. The CDR3 protein is CASSPTGGAVKDSPLHF. CDR3 in DNA: TGCGCCAGCAGCCCCACAGGGGGAGCCGTTAAAGATTCACCCCTCCACTTT.

This clone was observed a single time. The chain is built from TRBV30 and TRBJ2-2, with TRBD1 matching over 8 bases. The germline CDR1 and CDR2 sequences are GTSNPN and SVGIG (reference sequence). The CDR3 consists of 16 residues. Losses at the gene ends were 4 bases for V and 7 bases for J; bases not matched to a gene: 14. The CDR3 DNA is TGTGCCTGGACTAATCCGTATGACAGGGGTGGCGGGGAGCTGTTTTTT. Translation: CAWTNPYDRGGGELFF.

The rearrangement joins TRBV6-1 to TRBJ2-1; 8 bases are a match to TRBD1. The germline V gene encodes CDR1 MNHNS and CDR2 SASEGT. This CDR3 is built from 14 residues. After removal of 3 bases from V and 3 bases from J, the junction contained 1 base not matched to a gene. Written as DNA, the CDR3 is TGTGCCAGCAGTGACAGGGGGCTCTACAATGAGCAGTTCTTC. It specifies CASSDRGLYNEQFF.

The chain uses TRBV3-1 (or the pseudogene TRBV3-2) and TRBJ2-3; TRBD2 matches at 9 bases. CDR3 length: 15 amino acids. CDR1 is LGHDT, CDR2 YNNKEL, per germline (reference sequence). V shed 2 bases, J shed 5 bases, and the junction held 5 bases outside the gene matches. This CDR3 reads CASSQFSGGRDTQYF. The CDR3 DNA is TGTGCCAGCAGCCAATTCAGCGGGGGGCGAGATACGCAGTATTTT.

The chain links TRBV19 to TRBJ1-1, with TRBD1 matching 7 bases. This CDR3 is 14 amino acids long. Germline V gene data show CDR1 as LNHDA and CDR2 as SQIVND (reference sequence). The V and J ends lost 9 bases and 0 bases, in that order; junction bases with no gene match: 7. The CDR3 here is CASKTGQLNTEAFF. In DNA form, the CDR3 reads TGTGCCAGCAAAACGGGACAGTTGAACACTGAAGCTTTCTTT.

This clone came up once. The chain employs TRBV27 and TRBJ2-7; 8 bases match TRBD1. The CDR3 has 14 amino acids. Germline values: CDR1 MNHEY, CDR2 SMNVEV (reference sequence). The V and J ends lost 5 bases and 3 bases, in that order; junction bases with no gene match: 6. Here the CDR3 reads CASSRQGTGYEQYV. CDR3 nucleotide sequence: TGTGCCAGCAGTAGACAGGGGACAGGCTACGAGCAGTACGTC.

Here the CDR3 reads CASSLLGSQGETQYF. CDR3 nucleotides: TGTGCCAGCAGCTTACTTGGTAGTCAAGGGGAGACCCAGTACTTC. J is TRBJ2-5 and V is TRBV7-7, with D unclear. V shed 2 bases and J shed 5 bases, with 15 bases lying between them. Germline CDR1 SSHAT, CDR2 FNYEAQ (reference sequence). The length of the CDR3 is 15 residues.

V and J are TRBV15 and TRBJ1-5, with D maybe TRBD1 (6 bases). CDR1 and CDR2 (germline): LNHNV, YYDKDF (reference sequence). CDR3 length: 14 residues. V dropped 4 bases and J dropped 5 bases, with 12 bases sitting between them. CDR3 nucleotides: TGTGCCACCAGCACCGGGGGGGCCTATCAGCCCCAGCATTTT. This sequence encodes CATSTGGAYQPQHF.

This chain links TRBV7-8 with TRBJ1-1, with D unresolved. Germline lookup yields CDR1 SGHVS and CDR2 FQNEAQ. V lost 2 bases, J lost 4 bases, and 8 bases lay in between. The CDR3 sequence is 13 residues long. The CDR3 region has the DNA TGTGCCAGCAGCTTATCGGGCTTCACTGAAGCTTTCTTT. Encoded protein: CASSLSGFTEAFF.

The V call is TRBV6-1, the J call TRBJ1-5, with TRBD1 as a possible D gene (6 bases). From germline, CDR1 is MNHNS and CDR2 SASEGT. CDR3 length equals 13 residues. V was pared by 2 bases and J by 8 bases, with 10 bases between. Written as DNA, the CDR3 is TGTGCCAGCAGTGAAACAGGGAGGAAGCCCCAGCATTTT. Protein sequence: CASSETGRKPQHF.

The rearrangement uses TRBV5-4 and TRBJ1-2; tentatively, D is TRBD1 (6 bases). V lost 4 bases, J lost 2 bases, and 9 bases lay in between. Germline V gene sequence: CDR1 SGHNT, CDR2 YYREEE (reference sequence). The CDR3 length is 13 residues. In nucleotides, the CDR3 is TGTGCCAGCAGCACCAGGGGAAACTATGGCTACACCTTC. Translation: CASSTRGNYGYTF.

The chain couples TRBV18 to TRBJ1-1; D is unresolved. The germline V and J ends were trimmed by 0 bases and 0 bases, with 8 bases remaining between them. Germline V gene lookup returns CDR1 KGHSH and CDR2 LQKENI. The CDR3 length is 15 residues. This CDR3 is CASSPPPGVNTEAFF. CDR3 DNA sequence: TGTGCCAGCTCACCACCGCCGGGTGTGAACACTGAAGCTTTCTTT.

The chain is built from TRBV7-3 and TRBJ2-3, with D perhaps TRBD1 or TRBD2 (6 bases each). The CDR3 has 16 amino acids. CDR1 is SGHTA and CDR2 is FQGTGA in the germline V gene. Trimming left V 5 bases short and J 2 bases short, with 17 bases between. CDR3 sequence reads: CASSDLGGLFTDTQYF. CDR3 nucleotide sequence: TGTGCCAGCAGCGATTTAGGGGGACTTTTCACAGATACGCAGTATTTT.

The chain couples TRBV5-1 to TRBJ2-5; 8 bases align to TRBD2. J was trimmed by 5 bases and V by 5 bases; bases with no gene match: 8. The CDR3 consists of 14 residues. The germline CDR1 and CDR2 sequences are SGHRS and YFSETQ. This CDR3 is CASSWAGGRETQYF. The CDR3 DNA follows: TGCGCCAGCAGTTGGGCGGGGGGCCGGGAGACCCAGTACTTC. The variable domain in full, with the rest retrieved from reference TRBV5-1 and TRBJ2-5, is KAGVTQTPRYLIKTRGQQVTLSCSPISGHRSVSWYQQTPGQGLQFLFEYFSETQRNKGNFPGRFSGRQFSNSRSEMNVSTLELGDSALYLCASSWAGGRETQYFGPGTRLLVL.